This T cell receptor (beta chain) was obtained from a study of T cells after yellow fever vaccination. Study conclusions and caveats: Clonotypes appearing in both CD4 and CD8 compartments existed, and their share was small. Almost all vaccine-responding clonotypes were not detected in the sorted memory subsets at the day 0 time point. After the booster, 96% of CD4 and roughly nine tenths of CD8 primary-response clones were re-detected.

5'RACE template switching generated TCR cDNA, adding a universal primer site and UMIs. From the 5' RACE reads, TCRdb called clonotypes with MiXCR, one entry per CDR3 protein. This table has about 25,000 distinct CDR3 sequences, around 3.3% appearing once. This clonotype was observed at least ten times. One junction end disagrees with the germline gene, perhaps due to a read error. Germline CDR1 reads SSHAT; CDR2 reads FNYEAQ (reference sequence). This CDR3 is built from 14 residues. The source is a man in his late teens or twenties who received the YFV17D yellow fever vaccine. V is TRBV7-7 and J is TRBJ2-2; 7 bases map to TRBD1. Here the sequenced sample was PBMCs, either bulk or a sorted T-cell subset (CD4+, CD8+, memory, or dextramer-sorted; not recorded which), taken around 45 days after the first yellow fever vaccination. This chain's CDR3 is CASSSQTGTGELFF. The DNA for the CDR3 is TGTGCTAGCAGCTCCCAGACAGGGACCGGGGAGCTGTTTTTT.